This T cell receptor (beta chain) originates from a study of cytomegalovirus exposure and HLA in healthy donors. General study points: Analyzed later, most CMV-associated TCR beta chains appeared HLA-restricted.

The sample holds one count of this clone. Its antigen is undetermined. This CDR3 contains 16 residues. Germline CDR1 is SGHRS and CDR2 is YFSETQ. Trimming took 3 bases from V and 4 from J; bases not matched to a gene: 9. Primers for the PCR totalled 60 Vbeta and 13 Jbeta. Sequenced by immunoSEQ multiplex PCR; TCRdb stores in-frame clones only, minus some. In the table there are fewer than 90,000 clones, about 80% of which are singletons. Regarding donors, all were healthy bone marrow donors. The receptor was isolated from a man under 40 in good health and CMV-seropositive. The V call is TRBV5-1, the J call TRBJ2-1; the match to TRBD1 covers 8 bases. The sequenced sample consisted of PBMCs. CDR3 loop: CASSSEPDRAYNEQFF. The CDR3 bases are TGCGCCAGCAGCTCAGAACCGGACAGGGCGTACAATGAGCAGTTCTTC.